The clone carrying this TCR beta chain was seen just once. Its target is not known. This CDR3 has 16 amino acids. V lost 4 bases to trimming and J lost 5 bases; unmatched junction nucleotides: 12. Germline assignment: CDR1 SEHNR and CDR2 FQNEAQ (reference sequence). This sample is drawn from a study of cytomegalovirus exposure and HLA in healthy donors. The study's findings and limits: When analyzed later, a missense DCLRE1C variant was found to be linked to TCR beta V- and J-gene trimming. Some V segments (TRBV6-2 and TRBV6-3 among them) were excluded as indistinguishable.

PCR was performed using 60 Vbeta and 13 Jbeta primers. The protocol was immunoSEQ multiplex PCR, while the TCRdb copy is restricted to in-frame clones and leaves out a portion. Of about 190,000 clones listed, approximately 81% are singletons. The chain carries TRBV7-9 and TRBJ1-2, with 8 bases matching TRBD1. The sequence derives from a boy between 2 and 10 years old in good health and CMV-seronegative. Sequencing was carried out using PBMCs. CDR3 loop: CASSSRPGQERYGYTF. CDR3 nucleotide sequence: TGTGCCAGCAGCTCCCGACCGGGACAGGAAAGATATGGCTACACCTTC.